This TCR beta chain stems from a study of blood T cells in healthy people across ages. Overall study results and limits: More naive CD4+ cells and higher diversity marked long-lived donors relative to aged donors.

With respect to this clonotype: Its specificity is not known.

The V gene lost 0 bases and the J gene lost 3 bases, with 11 bases spanning the gap. Germline V gene sequence: CDR1 MNHNY, CDR2 SVGAGI (reference sequence). This CDR3 contains 15 residues. PCR was performed a second time for about 7 to 11 cycles using a sample-barcoded 5' primer and a J-beta primer mix. All cDNA molecules were each tagged by a template-switch adaptor with 12 random nucleotides. Via MiXCR, TCRdb re-called the 5' RACE reads, giving one row per CDR3 protein. This sample has around 700,000 distinct CDR3 sequences, with roughly 25% found just once. The data were also submitted as part of a second study, on T cells of mothers and their children. That source reports: Overlap measured in related mother-child pairs was slightly, non-significantly higher than in unrelated pairs. The authors identified no persistent microchimeric T cell clones.

What was sequenced was blood. The chain recombines TRBV6-6 with TRBJ2-5, with D perhaps matching TRBD1 or TRBD2 (5 bases each). This clonotype was sampled from a boy aged 5-17 years in good health. The DNA of the CDR3 is TGTGCCAGCAGTTACTCGAGGGACGGAGAAGAGACCCAGTACTTC. Residues: CASSYSRDGEETQYF.